This is a list of T cell receptor beta chains from one sample in a study of T cell changes during pregnancy in multiple sclerosis. Profiling relied on immunoSEQ multiplex PCR, and the TCRdb table lists in-frame clones only, not all of them. The data contain 65,000 to 80,000 clones, around nine tenths of them singletons. Sample: CD4+ T cells from peripheral blood mononuclear cells, taken before pregnancy. The receptors originated from a female donor with multiple sclerosis, enrolled in a pregnancy study. The CDR3 runs from the conserved cysteine through the conserved F or W. The listing skips clone size in some rows; elsewhere it reads once, few, many or a size class.

abundance: -
v_gene: TRBV4-2
j_gene: TRBJ2-7
CDR3aa: CASSQEGTSGPYEQYF

abundance: once
v_gene: TRBV19
j_gene: TRBJ2-3
CDR3aa: CASSIRAGISTDTQYF

abundance: -
v_gene: TRBV19
j_gene: TRBJ2-4
CDR3aa: CASSLTSQGTNIQYF

abundance: once
v_gene: TRBV9
j_gene: TRBJ1-5
CDR3aa: CASSAGGRQPQHF

abundance: -
v_gene: TRBV6-1
j_gene: TRBJ2-7
CDR3aa: CASSGVGGRVDEQYF

abundance: -
v_gene: TRBV2
j_gene: TRBJ2-7
CDR3aa: CASSEALPGFMGQGNYEQYF

abundance: -
v_gene: TRBV7-6
j_gene: TRBJ2-5
CDR3aa: CASDTSGGPGGETQYF

abundance: -
v_gene: TRBV27
j_gene: TRBJ2-2
CDR3aa: CASNQDRLRTGELFF

abundance: -
v_gene: TRBV4-2
j_gene: TRBJ1-2
CDR3aa: CASSQARTGVDRGRHGYTF

abundance: once
v_gene: TRBV5-1
j_gene: TRBJ2-1
CDR3aa: CASSVAGDSSYNEQFF

abundance: -
v_gene: TRBV5-1
j_gene: TRBJ2-2
CDR3aa: CASSLGSTGQRTGELFF

abundance: -
v_gene: TRBV5-1
j_gene: TRBJ1-1
CDR3aa: CASSPGQGMNTEAFF

abundance: -
v_gene: TRBV6-5
j_gene: TRBJ2-1
CDR3aa: CASSRTRPYNEQFF

abundance: -
v_gene: TRBV2
j_gene: TRBJ2-7
CDR3aa: CASSAPGTSGGRGTYEQYF

abundance: once
v_gene: TRBV5-1
j_gene: TRBJ1-1
CDR3aa: CASSPNPTGGAFTEAFF

abundance: -
v_gene: TRBV5-1
j_gene: TRBJ2-2
CDR3aa: CASSLYLAGAGELFF

abundance: -
v_gene: TRBV28
j_gene: TRBJ2-7
CDR3aa: CASTSPGSSYEQYF